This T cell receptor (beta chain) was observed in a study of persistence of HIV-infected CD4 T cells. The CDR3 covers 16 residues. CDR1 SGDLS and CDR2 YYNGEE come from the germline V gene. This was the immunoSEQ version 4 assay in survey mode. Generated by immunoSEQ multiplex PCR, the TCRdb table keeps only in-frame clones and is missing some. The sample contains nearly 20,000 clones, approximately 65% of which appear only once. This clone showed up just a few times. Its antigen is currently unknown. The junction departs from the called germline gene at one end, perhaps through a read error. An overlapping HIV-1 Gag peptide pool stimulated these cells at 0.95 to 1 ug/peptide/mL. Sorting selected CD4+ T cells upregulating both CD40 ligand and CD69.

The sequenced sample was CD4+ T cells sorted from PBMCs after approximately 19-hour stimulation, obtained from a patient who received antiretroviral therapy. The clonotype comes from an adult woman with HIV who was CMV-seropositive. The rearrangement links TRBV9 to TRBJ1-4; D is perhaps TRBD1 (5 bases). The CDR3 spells CASSASGGGSNEKLFF. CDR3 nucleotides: TGTGCCAGCAGCGCCTCCGGGGGGGGTTCTAACGAAAAACTGTTTTTT.